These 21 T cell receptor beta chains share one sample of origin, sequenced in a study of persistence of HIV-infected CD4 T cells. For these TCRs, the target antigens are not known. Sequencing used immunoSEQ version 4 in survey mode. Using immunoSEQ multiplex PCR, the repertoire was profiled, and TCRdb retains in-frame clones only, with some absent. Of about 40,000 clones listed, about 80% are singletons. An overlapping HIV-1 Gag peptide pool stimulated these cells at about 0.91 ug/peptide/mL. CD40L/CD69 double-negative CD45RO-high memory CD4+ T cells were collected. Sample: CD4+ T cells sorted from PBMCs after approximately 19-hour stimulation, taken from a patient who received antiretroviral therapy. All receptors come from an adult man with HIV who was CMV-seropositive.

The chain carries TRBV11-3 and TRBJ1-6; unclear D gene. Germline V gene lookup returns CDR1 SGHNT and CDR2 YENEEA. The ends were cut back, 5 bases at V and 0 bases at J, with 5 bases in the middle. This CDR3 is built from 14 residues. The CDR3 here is CASSEYSYNSPLHF. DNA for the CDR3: TGTGCCAGCAGCGAATACTCCTATAATTCACCCCTCCACTTT.

CDR3 bases: TGTGCCAGCAGCGGTGCTACAGGGAACACTGAAGCTTTCTTT. Amino acids: CASSGATGNTEAFF. V is TRBV9 and J is TRBJ1-1; D is perhaps TRBD1 (5 bases). Germline CDR1 SGDLS, CDR2 YYNGEE. Between the trimmed V and J ends, which lost 3 bases and 1 base, there was a span of 10 bases. This CDR3 has 14 amino acids.

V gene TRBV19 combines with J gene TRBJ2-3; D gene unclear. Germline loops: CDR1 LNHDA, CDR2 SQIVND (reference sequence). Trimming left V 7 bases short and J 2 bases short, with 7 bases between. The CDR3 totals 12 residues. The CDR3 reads CASKSVTDTQYF. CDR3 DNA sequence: TGTGCCAGTAAATCGGTCACAGATACGCAGTATTTT.

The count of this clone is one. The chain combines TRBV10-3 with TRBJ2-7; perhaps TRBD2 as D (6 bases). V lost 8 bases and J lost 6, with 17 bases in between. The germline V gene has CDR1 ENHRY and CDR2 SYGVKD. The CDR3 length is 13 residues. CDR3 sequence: CAIGGTSEIEQYF. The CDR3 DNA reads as TGTGCCATCGGGGGGACCAGCGAGATCGAGCAGTACTTC.

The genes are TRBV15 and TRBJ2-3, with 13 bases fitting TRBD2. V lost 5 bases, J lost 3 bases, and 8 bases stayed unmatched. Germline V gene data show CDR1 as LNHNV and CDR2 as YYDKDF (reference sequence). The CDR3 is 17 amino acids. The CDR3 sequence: CATSGGTSGTWTDTQYF. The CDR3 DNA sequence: TGTGCCACCAGCGGAGGGACTAGCGGGACTTGGACAGATACGCAGTATTTT.

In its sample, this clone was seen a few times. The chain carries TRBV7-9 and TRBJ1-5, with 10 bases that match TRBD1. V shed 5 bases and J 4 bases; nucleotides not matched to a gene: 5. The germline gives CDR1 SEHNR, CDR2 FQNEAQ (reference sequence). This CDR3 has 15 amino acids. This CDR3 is CASSGGQGGNQPQHF. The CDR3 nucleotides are TGTGCCAGCAGCGGAGGACAGGGGGGGAATCAGCCCCAGCATTTT.

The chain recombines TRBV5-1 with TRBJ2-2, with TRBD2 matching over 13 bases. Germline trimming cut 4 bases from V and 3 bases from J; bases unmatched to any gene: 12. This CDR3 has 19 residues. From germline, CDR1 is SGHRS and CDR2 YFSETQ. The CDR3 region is CASSPPGLAGTIYTGELFF. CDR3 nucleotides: TGCGCCAGCAGCCCACCGGGACTAGCGGGGACGATTTACACCGGGGAGCTGTTTTTT.

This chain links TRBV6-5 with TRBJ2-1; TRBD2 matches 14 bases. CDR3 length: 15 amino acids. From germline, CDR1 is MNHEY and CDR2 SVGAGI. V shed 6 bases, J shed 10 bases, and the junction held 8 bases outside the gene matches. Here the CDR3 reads CASRMTSGRAMEQFF. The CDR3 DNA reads TGTGCCAGCAGAATGACTAGCGGGAGGGCAATGGAGCAGTTCTTC.

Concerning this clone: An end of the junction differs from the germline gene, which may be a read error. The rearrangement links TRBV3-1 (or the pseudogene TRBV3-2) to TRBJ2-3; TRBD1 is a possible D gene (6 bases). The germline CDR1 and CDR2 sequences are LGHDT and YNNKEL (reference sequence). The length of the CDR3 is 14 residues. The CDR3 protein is CASSQMTGTDTQYF. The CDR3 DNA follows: TGTGCCAGCAGCCAGATGACAGGCACCGATACGCAGTATTTT.

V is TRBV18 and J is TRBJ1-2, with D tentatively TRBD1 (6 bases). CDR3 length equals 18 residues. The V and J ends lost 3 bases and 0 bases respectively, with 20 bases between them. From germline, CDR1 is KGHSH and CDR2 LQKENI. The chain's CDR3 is CASSPSTRMGAANYGYTF. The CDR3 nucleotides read TGTGCCAGCTCACCCTCCACTCGCATGGGGGCAGCTAACTATGGCTACACCTTC. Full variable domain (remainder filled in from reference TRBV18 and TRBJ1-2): NAGVMQNPRHLVRRRGQEARLRCSPMKGHSHVYWYRQLPEEGLKFMVYLQKENIIDESGMPKERFSAEFPKEGPSILRIQQVVRGDSAAYFCASSPSTRMGAANYGYTFGSGTRLTVV.

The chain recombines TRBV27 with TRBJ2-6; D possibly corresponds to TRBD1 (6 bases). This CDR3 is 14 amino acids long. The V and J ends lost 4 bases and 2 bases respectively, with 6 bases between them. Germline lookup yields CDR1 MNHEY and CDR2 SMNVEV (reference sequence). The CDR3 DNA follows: TGTGCCAGCAGTTGGACAGCTGGGGCCAACGTCCTGACTTTC. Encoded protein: CASSWTAGANVLTF.

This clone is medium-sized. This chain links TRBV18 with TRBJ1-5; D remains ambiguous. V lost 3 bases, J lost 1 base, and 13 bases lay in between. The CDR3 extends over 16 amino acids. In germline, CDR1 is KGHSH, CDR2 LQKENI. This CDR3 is CASSPGPYGSNQPQHF. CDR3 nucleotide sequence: TGTGCCAGCTCACCTGGGCCCTATGGGAGCAATCAGCCCCAGCATTTT. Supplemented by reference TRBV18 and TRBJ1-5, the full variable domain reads NAGVMQNPRHLVRRRGQEARLRCSPMKGHSHVYWYRQLPEEGLKFMVYLQKENIIDESGMPKERFSAEFPKEGPSILRIQQVVRGDSAAYFCASSPGPYGSNQPQHFGDGTRLSIL.

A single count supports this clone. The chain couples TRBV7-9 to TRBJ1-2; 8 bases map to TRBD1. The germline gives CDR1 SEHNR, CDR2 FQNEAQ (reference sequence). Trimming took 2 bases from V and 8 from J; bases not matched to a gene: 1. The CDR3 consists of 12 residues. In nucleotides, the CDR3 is TGTGCCAGCAGCTTATGGACAGGGGGCTACACCTTC. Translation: CASSLWTGGYTF.

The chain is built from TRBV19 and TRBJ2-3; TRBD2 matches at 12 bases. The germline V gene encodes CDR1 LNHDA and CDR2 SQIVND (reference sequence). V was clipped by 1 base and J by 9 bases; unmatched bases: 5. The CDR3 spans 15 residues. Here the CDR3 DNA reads TGTGCCAGTAGTATAGGACTAGCGGGAGCGGAAACGCAGTATTTT. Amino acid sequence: CASSIGLAGAETQYF.

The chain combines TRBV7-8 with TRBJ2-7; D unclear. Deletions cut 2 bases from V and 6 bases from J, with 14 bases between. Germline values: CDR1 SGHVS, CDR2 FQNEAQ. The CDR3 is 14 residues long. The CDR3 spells CASSLRRTFGEQYF. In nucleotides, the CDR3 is TGTGCCAGCAGCTTACGAAGGACCTTCGGCGAGCAGTACTTC.

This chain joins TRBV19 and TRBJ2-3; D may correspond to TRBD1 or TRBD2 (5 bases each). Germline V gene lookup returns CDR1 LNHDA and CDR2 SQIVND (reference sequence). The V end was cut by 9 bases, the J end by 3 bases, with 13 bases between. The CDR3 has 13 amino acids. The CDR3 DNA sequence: TGTGCCAGCGGGGCCGTGGGGACAGATACGCAGTATTTT. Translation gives CASGAVGTDTQYF.

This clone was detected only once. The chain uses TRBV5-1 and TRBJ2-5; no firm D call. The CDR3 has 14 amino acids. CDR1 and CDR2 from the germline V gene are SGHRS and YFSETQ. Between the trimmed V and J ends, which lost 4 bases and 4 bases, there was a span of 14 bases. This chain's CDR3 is CASSPRPGGETQYF. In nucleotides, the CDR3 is TGCGCCAGCAGCCCCCGACCCGGCGGAGAGACCCAGTACTTC.

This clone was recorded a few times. The CDR3 DNA reads as TGCGCCAGCAGCTTGGGCATCATGGGGAATCAGCCCCAGCATTTT. Translation: CASSLGIMGNQPQHF. V usage is TRBV5-1 and J usage is TRBJ1-5; unclear D gene. CDR1 SGHRS and CDR2 YFSETQ come from the germline V gene. The CDR3 spans 15 residues. Trimming stripped 0 bases from V and 4 bases from J, with 11 bases between.

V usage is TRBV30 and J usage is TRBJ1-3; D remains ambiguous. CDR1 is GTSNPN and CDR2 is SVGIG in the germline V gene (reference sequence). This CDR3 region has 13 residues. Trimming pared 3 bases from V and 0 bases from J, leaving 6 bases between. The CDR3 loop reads CAWSSFSGNTIYF. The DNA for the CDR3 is TGTGCCTGGAGCTCCTTCTCTGGAAACACCATATATTTT. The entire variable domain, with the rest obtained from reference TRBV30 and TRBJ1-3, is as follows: SQTIHQWPATLVQPVGSPLSLECTVEGTSNPNLYWYRQAAGRGLQLLFYSVGIGQISSEVPQNLSASRPQDRQFILSSKKLLLSDSGFYLCAWSSFSGNTIYFGEGSWLTVV.

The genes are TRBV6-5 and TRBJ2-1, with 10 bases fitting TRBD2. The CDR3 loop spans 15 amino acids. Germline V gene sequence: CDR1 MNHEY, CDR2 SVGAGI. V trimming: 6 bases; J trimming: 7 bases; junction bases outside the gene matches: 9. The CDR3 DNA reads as TGTGCCAGCAGATATAGCGGGGGGCGGGTGAATGAGCAGTTCTTC. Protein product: CASRYSGGRVNEQFF.

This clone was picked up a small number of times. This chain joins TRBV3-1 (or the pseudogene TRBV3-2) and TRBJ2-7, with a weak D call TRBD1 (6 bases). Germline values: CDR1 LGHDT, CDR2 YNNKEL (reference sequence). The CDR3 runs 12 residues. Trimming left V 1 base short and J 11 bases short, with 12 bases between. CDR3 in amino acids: CASSQGSHREYF. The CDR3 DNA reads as TGTGCCAGCAGCCAAGGGTCGCACAGGGAGTACTTC.